These T cell receptor beta chains were read from a single sample in a study of T and B cells in COVID-19 patients. TCRdb reprocessed the multiplex PCR reads via MiXCR and lists one record per CDR3 protein. The table shows 6,500 to 10,000 distinct CDR3 sequences, with 25% to 30% occurring only once. The sequenced sample consisted of blood. The origin of the receptors is a human donor with active COVID-19. CDR3s include the opening cysteine and the closing phenylalanine or tryptophan. D genes are given only for firm matches. Clone size is not always given. Where it is, it says once, few, many or a class for expanded clones.

clone_size: few; d_call: .; j_call: TRBJ1-2; v_call: TRBV6-1; cdr3_aa: CASSETGQANYGYTF; cdr3_nt: TGTGCCAGCAGTGAAACAGGGCAAGCTAACTATGGCTACACCTTC
clone_size: medium-sized; d_call: .; j_call: TRBJ2-7; v_call: TRBV19; cdr3_aa: CASSIVQGEQYF; cdr3_nt: TGTGCCAGTAGTATAGTACAGGGCGAGCAGTACTTC
clone_size: few; d_call: .; j_call: TRBJ2-5; v_call: TRBV18; cdr3_aa: CASSPPTQETQYF; cdr3_nt: TGTGCCAGCTCACCACCGACGCAAGAGACCCAGTACTTC
clone_size: .; d_call: .; j_call: TRBJ1-3; v_call: TRBV12-3/TRBV12-4; cdr3_aa: CASSKKHSQGNTIYF; cdr3_nt: TGTGCCAGTTCGAAAAAACACAGCCAGGGAAACACCATATATTTT
clone_size: .; d_call: .; j_call: TRBJ1-1; v_call: TRBV13; cdr3_aa: CASSLRDNEAFF; cdr3_nt: TGCGCCAGCAGCTTGCGGGACAATGAAGCTTTCTTT
clone_size: medium-sized; d_call: .; j_call: TRBJ1-3; v_call: TRBV6-6; cdr3_aa: CASSGTAERNTIYF; cdr3_nt: TGTGCCAGCAGCGGGACTGCCGAAAGAAACACCATATATTTT
clone_size: few; d_call: .; j_call: TRBJ1-1; v_call: TRBV5-1; cdr3_aa: CASCMMFGGRNTEAFF; cdr3_nt: TGCGCCAGCTGTATGATGTTCGGGGGAAGAAACACTGAAGCTTTCTTT
clone_size: few; d_call: .; j_call: TRBJ1-2; v_call: TRBV6-5; cdr3_aa: CASSESIGAISYGYTF; cdr3_nt: TGTGCCAGCAGTGAAAGTATAGGGGCGATCTCCTATGGCTACACCTTC
clone_size: medium-sized; d_call: .; j_call: TRBJ2-4; v_call: TRBV11-1; cdr3_aa: CASSFLGAGLAKNIQYF; cdr3_nt: TGTGCCAGCAGCTTTCTGGGGGCAGGGCTAGCCAAAAACATTCAGTACTTC
clone_size: medium-sized; d_call: .; j_call: TRBJ2-5; v_call: TRBV29-1; cdr3_aa: CSVPFAETQYF; cdr3_nt: TGCAGCGTTCCTTTTGCGGAGACCCAGTACTTC
clone_size: few; d_call: .; j_call: TRBJ1-4; v_call: TRBV6-1; cdr3_aa: CAIRGGANEKLFF; cdr3_nt: TGTGCCATCCGCGGGGGGGCTAATGAAAAACTGTTTTTT
clone_size: .; d_call: TRBD1; j_call: TRBJ1-5; v_call: TRBV27; cdr3_aa: CASRGLSGTGDRSNQPQHF; cdr3_nt: TGTGCCAGCAGGGGCCTTAGCGGGACAGGCGATCGTAGCAATCAGCCCCAGCATTTT
clone_size: medium-sized; d_call: .; j_call: TRBJ1-2; v_call: TRBV6-5; cdr3_aa: CASSEGHHGYTF; cdr3_nt: TGTGCCAGCAGCGAGGGGCACCATGGCTACACCTTC
clone_size: few; d_call: .; j_call: TRBJ1-2; v_call: TRBV6-5; cdr3_aa: CASSYPGDMEGYTF; cdr3_nt: TGTGCCAGCAGTTACCCCGGAGATATGGAGGGCTACACCTTC
clone_size: medium-sized; d_call: TRBD1; j_call: TRBJ2-5; v_call: TRBV29-1; cdr3_aa: CSVGQGGWETQYF; cdr3_nt: TGCAGCGTCGGACAGGGGGGCTGGGAGACCCAGTACTTC
clone_size: medium-sized; d_call: .; j_call: TRBJ2-5; v_call: TRBV5-6; cdr3_aa: CASSRLIAQETQYF; cdr3_nt: TGTGCCAGCAGCCGTCTGATCGCCCAAGAGACCCAGTACTTC
clone_size: few; d_call: .; j_call: TRBJ2-2; v_call: TRBV20-1; cdr3_aa: CSARPTVPNTGELFF; cdr3_nt: TGCAGTGCAAGACCGACAGTACCGAACACCGGGGAGCTGTTTTTT
clone_size: medium-sized; d_call: .; j_call: TRBJ2-3; v_call: TRBV12-3/TRBV12-4; cdr3_aa: CASSLGSADTQYF; cdr3_nt: TGTGCCAGCAGTTTAGGTTCAGCGGATACGCAGTATTTT
clone_size: medium-sized; d_call: .; j_call: TRBJ2-3; v_call: TRBV27; cdr3_aa: CASSFPGTDTQYF; cdr3_nt: TGTGCCAGCAGTTTCCCGGGCACAGATACGCAGTATTTT
clone_size: once; d_call: TRBD1; j_call: TRBJ1-1; v_call: TRBV11-1; cdr3_aa: CASSPIRGPPGTEAFF; cdr3_nt: TGTGCCAGCAGCCCGATAAGGGGGCCCCCGGGCACTGAAGCTTTCTTT
clone_size: .; d_call: .; j_call: TRBJ2-5; v_call: TRBV6-2/TRBV6-3; cdr3_aa: CASSYSETQYF; cdr3_nt: TGTGCCAGCAGTTACTCGGAGACCCAGTACTTC
clone_size: few; d_call: .; j_call: TRBJ1-3; v_call: TRBV6-4; cdr3_aa: CASSPRAGSGNTIYF; cdr3_nt: TGTGCCAGCAGTCCACGGGCAGGATCTGGAAACACCATATATTTT
clone_size: .; d_call: TRBD1; j_call: TRBJ1-5; v_call: TRBV6-5; cdr3_aa: CASRKQGHQPQHF; cdr3_nt: TGTGCCAGCAGGAAACAGGGGCACCAGCCCCAGCATTTT
clone_size: medium-sized; d_call: .; j_call: TRBJ2-2; v_call: TRBV6-5; cdr3_aa: CASSTRGLRSLFF; cdr3_nt: TGTGCCAGCAGTACTCGTGGACTCCGGTCGCTGTTTTTT
clone_size: few; d_call: .; j_call: TRBJ2-1; v_call: TRBV10-3; cdr3_aa: CAISPTWAGNNEQFF; cdr3_nt: TGTGCCATCAGTCCAACGTGGGCGGGTAACAATGAGCAGTTCTTC
clone_size: few; d_call: TRBD1; j_call: TRBJ1-1; v_call: TRBV6-5; cdr3_aa: CASSRTGGRGTEAFF; cdr3_nt: TGTGCCAGCAGTCGGACAGGGGGCCGGGGCACTGAAGCTTTCTTT
clone_size: .; d_call: .; j_call: TRBJ1-1; v_call: TRBV19; cdr3_aa: CASSISWVGRVRTEAFF; cdr3_nt: TGTGCCAGTAGTATATCCTGGGTCGGCAGGGTTCGTACTGAAGCTTTCTTT
clone_size: medium-sized; d_call: .; j_call: TRBJ1-5; v_call: TRBV19; cdr3_aa: CASSIWTANQPQHF; cdr3_nt: TGTGCCAGTAGTATCTGGACGGCTAATCAGCCCCAGCATTTT
clone_size: .; d_call: TRBD1; j_call: TRBJ2-5; v_call: TRBV5-4; cdr3_aa: CASSKGQETILETQYF; cdr3_nt: TGTGCCAGCAGCAAGGGACAGGAGACCATCCTTGAGACCCAGTACTTC
clone_size: .; d_call: .; j_call: TRBJ1-1; v_call: TRBV5-1; cdr3_aa: CASSSENRFWNTEAFF; cdr3_nt: TGCGCCAGCAGCTCGGAAAACAGGTTTTGGAACACTGAAGCTTTCTTT
clone_size: .; d_call: TRBD2; j_call: TRBJ2-5; v_call: TRBV27; cdr3_aa: CASSFLAGGPETQYF; cdr3_nt: TGTGCCAGCAGTTTCCTAGCGGGGGGGCCGGAGACCCAGTACTTC
clone_size: .; d_call: TRBD2; j_call: TRBJ2-4; v_call: TRBV5-4; cdr3_aa: CASSLESGGAKNIQYF; cdr3_nt: TGCGCCAGCAGCTTGGAAAGCGGGGGGGCCAAAAACATTCAGTACTTC
clone_size: few; d_call: .; j_call: TRBJ2-3; v_call: TRBV18; cdr3_aa: CASSPPNIVIDTQYF; cdr3_nt: TGTGCCAGCTCACCACCGAATATTGTTATAGATACGCAGTATTTT
clone_size: medium-sized; d_call: .; j_call: TRBJ2-6; v_call: TRBV5-6; cdr3_aa: CASSLVGAGANVLTF; cdr3_nt: TGTGCCAGCAGCTTGGTAGGGGCTGGGGCCAACGTCCTGACTTTC
clone_size: few; d_call: .; j_call: TRBJ2-3; v_call: TRBV6-5; cdr3_aa: CASSGQSGADTQYF; cdr3_nt: TGTGCCAGCAGTGGCCAGTCGGGGGCAGATACGCAGTATTTT
clone_size: .; d_call: .; j_call: TRBJ2-5; v_call: TRBV4-3; cdr3_aa: CASSQEAVQETQYF; cdr3_nt: TGCGCCAGCAGCCAAGAGGCAGTCCAAGAGACCCAGTACTTC
clone_size: .; d_call: TRBD1; j_call: TRBJ2-3; v_call: TRBV10-2; cdr3_aa: CASSESSGGVHTQYF; cdr3_nt: TGCGCCAGCAGTGAGTCGTCAGGGGGCGTTCATACGCAGTATTTT
clone_size: few; d_call: TRBD2; j_call: TRBJ2-1; v_call: TRBV6-2/TRBV6-3; cdr3_aa: CASRLSGEYNEQFF; cdr3_nt: TGTGCCAGCAGGCTTAGCGGGGAATACAATGAGCAGTTCTTC
clone_size: large; d_call: .; j_call: TRBJ2-2; v_call: TRBV19; cdr3_aa: CATEQEAGELFF; cdr3_nt: TGTGCCACTGAACAGGAGGCCGGGGAGCTGTTTTTT